These T cell receptor beta chains were read from a single sample in a study of blood T cell repertoires in COVID-19. Assay: immunoSEQ multiplex PCR; the TCRdb copy retains only in-frame clones and omits some. The sample has more than 75,000 clones, about 79% seen once. The sample comprised peripheral blood. The origin of the receptors is a man aged 55-75 years with acute or convalescent COVID-19. Each CDR3 is given with its conserved first and last residue. D genes are given only for firm matches. Size is stated for part of the rows, as once, few or many counts, or as a class when the clone is expanded.

CDR3: CASSVEADSASYGYTF; DNA: TGTGCCAGCAGCGTAGAAGCGGACTCGGCCTCCTATGGCTACACCTTC; size: once; D: .; V: TRBV9; J: TRBJ1-2
CDR3: CASSSPRDRSLGGAFF; DNA: TGTGCCAGCAGTTCCCCCCGGGACAGGTCCCTAGGCGGGGCTTTCTTT; size: .; D: TRBD1; V: TRBV6-5; J: TRBJ1-1
CDR3: CASKGQGAIQPQHF; DNA: TGTGCCAGCAAGGGACAGGGGGCCATTCAGCCCCAGCATTTT; size: .; D: TRBD1; V: TRBV2; J: TRBJ1-5
CDR3: CASSLGTVSSYNSPLHF; DNA: TGTGCCAGCAGCTTGGGGACAGTCAGCTCCTATAATTCACCCCTCCACTTT; size: .; D: .; V: TRBV5-6; J: TRBJ1-6
CDR3: CASSAAGWASGNTIYF; DNA: TGTGCCAGCAGCGCCGCAGGTTGGGCCTCTGGAAACACCATATATTTT; size: few; D: .; V: TRBV2; J: TRBJ1-3
CDR3: CASSYSRGTGYGYTF; DNA: TGTGCCAGCAGTTACTCGAGGGGGACCGGCTATGGCTACACCTTC; size: .; D: .; V: TRBV6-2/TRBV6-3; J: TRBJ1-2
CDR3: CASARPGSAKNIQYF; DNA: TGTGCCAGCGCCCGCCCCGGGTCGGCCAAAAACATTCAGTACTTC; size: .; D: .; V: TRBV18; J: TRBJ2-4
CDR3: CASSLSPFQETQYF; DNA: TGTGCCAGCAGCTTGAGCCCATTCCAAGAGACCCAGTACTTC; size: .; D: .; V: TRBV5-6; J: TRBJ2-5
CDR3: CASVATRNTIYF; DNA: TGTGCCAGCGTTGCAACTAGAAACACCATATATTTT; size: .; D: .; V: TRBV2; J: TRBJ1-3
CDR3: CASSIVLRQETQYF; DNA: TGTGCCAGCTCAATTGTCCTCCGTCAAGAGACCCAGTACTTC; size: .; D: .; V: TRBV18; J: TRBJ2-5
CDR3: CASSPRTGGNYNEQFF; DNA: TGTGCCAGTAGTCCGCGGACAGGGGGCAATTACAATGAGCAGTTCTTC; size: .; D: TRBD1; V: TRBV19; J: TRBJ2-1